The sequence of this T cell receptor beta chain was determined in a study of shared clonotypes between healthy human individuals (dated by TCRdb to the early 2020s). In the study overall: The cohort comprised two women and a few men aged 18 to 49 years. Each donor's leukapheresis produced roughly between roughly 0.85 and 9.5 billion PBMCs. To increase sequencing depth and limit assay-specific biases, different laboratories used diverse techniques to prepare libraries and sequence TCR repertoires. To estimate repertoire size and how much clonotype sharing occurs between individuals, the study deeply sequenced the blood TCR repertoires of about five healthy adults. Per donor, three plates each were used for CD4 naive and CD4 memory, two for CD8 naive, and one for CD8 memory. General findings and caveats noted by the study authors: Larger estimated clonotype richness was generally found for naive subsets than for memory subsets. Because the study included a small number of donors, the genetic and exposure-history diversity represented was limited. Even with the large sequencing depth, rarefaction of the sorted-subset datasets indicated that sequencing was incomplete. Sampling was limited to blood, and TCR repertoires in tissue likely differ from TCR repertoires in blood. Approximately 5% of naive CD4, 3.5% of naive CD8, approximately 2% of memory CD4, and around 0.4% of memory CD8 clonotypes were shared across a few donors. Higher generation probabilities were observed for clonotypes shared by all four sorted-subset donors than for non-shared clonotypes. Pairwise subsampling indicated that sequencing depth was expected to affect the degree of clonotype sharing among donors.

As concerns this clone: It lacks a known antigen. Nothing much larger sits one base from this clone, and base qualities are not available.

The donors were healthy, HIV-negative adults who had no recently reported acute infections or vaccinations. Only Caucasian adults living in Nashville, Tennessee, USA were represented among the donors. CD4+ T cells were enriched by magnetic negative selection, after which naive cells were positively selected on CD45RA and the negative fraction was taken as the memory subset. Blood was collected by leukapheresis, and PBMCs were isolated by Ficoll-Histopaque density gradient centrifugation and then cryopreserved in liquid nitrogen vapor phase. Purity and quantity of every magnetically sorted T cell population were checked by analytical flow cytometry. From each sorted fraction, genomic DNA was isolated and quantified by UV absorbance on a Nanodrop 2000c. TCR CDR3 regions were amplified from genomic DNA by multiplex PCR using the deep immunoSEQ assay. Genomic DNA extracted from each cell subset was distributed evenly over all wells of several immunoSEQ 96-well plates, and each plate served as one replicate. For sorted subsets, each replicate PCR was loaded with around 220 ng genomic DNA, equivalent to 25,000 to 35,000 T cell genomes. Purified libraries were quantified with a Qubit 3.0 fluorometer, sized on a Bioanalyzer 2100, and re-quantified with the KAPA Library Quantification kit. Every immunoSEQ 96-well plate was sequenced on a separate single-read 150-cycle Illumina NextSeq 550 flow cell. The paper's data handling went like this. Because only junctional sequences without quality scores were contained in the immunoSEQ output, filtering matching that applied to full-length reads could not be performed. Sequences were annotated with PyIR, a Python wrapper for IgBLAST v1.9, and V/J genes and CDR3 were assigned using IMGT germline references. Reads with weak V/J assignments (E-value above 1e-6), missing CDR3, stop codons, out-of-frame junctions, or ambiguous translated residues were removed. V3J clonotypes were defined as sequences sharing an identical inferred V gene, J gene, and CDR3 amino acid sequence. The percentage overlap between two repertoires was calculated by dividing the number of shared unique clonotypes by the size of the smaller repertoire. Repertoire richness was assessed with RTK rarefaction, the Chao1 estimator, and Recon v2.1 estimates of unobserved clonotypes. Generation probabilities were computed with OLGA for all TCRbeta clonotypes obtained by the gDNA method from several donors. Sourced from immuneACCESS, this table was stored by TCRdb with only in-frame sequences that have V and J called. A share of the clones is absent; for the studies checked, an unresolved V gene accounts for under half, and the remainder has no known explanation. That table supplies the V and J calls and clone size; D and trimming were determined from the DNA. The sample table records a few million clones; about 90% of these occur just once. More than 0.35% of the sample is held by the ten biggest clonotypes.

Counted from cysteine to phenylalanine, this CDR3 has 14 amino acids. The only DNA kept is the CDR3, 42 bases in frame from the first base. CDR1 and CDR2 were assigned from the germline V gene as MDHEN and SYDVKM. V and J are truncated by 5 bases and 0 bases respectively, leaving an intervening sequence of 8 bases. The chain is made from TRBV28 and TRBJ1-3; tentative D gene TRBD1, with 5 bases matching. The TCR comes from a man aged 18 to 30 in good health. Some clones in this sample may be carry-over from other donors' samples. The sequenced sample was naive CD4+ T cells from PBMCs. The cell subset or site label for this specimen denotes: CD45RA+ positively selected. At the DNA level, the sequence is TGTGCCAGCAGTGGGGCCCTCTCTGGAAACACCATATATTTT. This is translated as CASSGALSGNTIYF.